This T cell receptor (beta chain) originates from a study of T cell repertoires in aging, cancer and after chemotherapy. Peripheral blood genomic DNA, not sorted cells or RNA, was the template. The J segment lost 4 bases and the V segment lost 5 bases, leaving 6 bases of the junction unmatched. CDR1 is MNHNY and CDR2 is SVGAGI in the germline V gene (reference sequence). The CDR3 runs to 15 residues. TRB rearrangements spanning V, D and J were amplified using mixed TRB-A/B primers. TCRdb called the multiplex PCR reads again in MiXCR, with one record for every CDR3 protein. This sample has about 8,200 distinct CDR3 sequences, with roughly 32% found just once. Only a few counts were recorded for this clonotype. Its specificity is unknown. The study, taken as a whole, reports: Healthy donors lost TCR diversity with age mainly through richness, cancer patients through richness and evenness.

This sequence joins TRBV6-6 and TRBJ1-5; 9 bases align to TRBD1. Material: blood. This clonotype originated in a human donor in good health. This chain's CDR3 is CASSRETGGNQPQHF. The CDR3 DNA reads TGTGCCAGCAGTCGAGAGACAGGGGGGAATCAGCCCCAGCATTTT.